This TCR beta chain was documented in a study of beta chain features in type 1 diabetes. Expressed TCRB transcripts were sequenced after all isolated RNA was converted to cDNA. The read count averaged roughly 3.5 million across naive, central memory and regulatory T cell samples. Repertoires were generated with immunoSEQ multiplex PCR, while TCRdb's copy carries only in-frame clones and drops some. The sample holds about 320,000 clones, 14% seen once. This clone was seen a handful of times. Looked up from germline, CDR1 is MNHEY and CDR2 is SMNVEV (reference sequence). The CDR3 is 15 residues long. V was trimmed by 5 bases and J by 5 bases, leaving 13 bases between them.

The source of this sequence is a man aged 30 to 45 in good health. Specimen: central memory CD4+ T cells from blood. J is TRBJ1-6 and V is TRBV27; no definite D call. The CDR3 region has the DNA TGTGCCAGCAGTCCTAACATGGCAGATAATTCACCCCTCCACTTT. Translated: CASSPNMADNSPLHF.